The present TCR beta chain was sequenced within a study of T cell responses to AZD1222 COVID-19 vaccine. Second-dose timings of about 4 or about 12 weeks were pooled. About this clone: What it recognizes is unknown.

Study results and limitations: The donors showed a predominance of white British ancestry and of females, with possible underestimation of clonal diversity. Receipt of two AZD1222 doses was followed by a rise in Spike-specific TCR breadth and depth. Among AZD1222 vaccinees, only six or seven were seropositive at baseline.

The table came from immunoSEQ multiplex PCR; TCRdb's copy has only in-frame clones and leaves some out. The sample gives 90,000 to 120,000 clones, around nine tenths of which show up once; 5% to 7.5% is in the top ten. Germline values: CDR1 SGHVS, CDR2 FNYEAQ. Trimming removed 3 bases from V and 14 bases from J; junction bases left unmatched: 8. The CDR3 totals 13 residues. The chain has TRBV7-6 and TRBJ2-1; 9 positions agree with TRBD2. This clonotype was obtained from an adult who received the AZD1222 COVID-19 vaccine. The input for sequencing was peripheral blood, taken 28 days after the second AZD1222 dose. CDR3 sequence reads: CASSFTLAGAKFF. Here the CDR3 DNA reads TGTGCCAGCAGCTTCACTTTAGCGGGAGCGAAGTTCTTC.